Sequencing of this T cell receptor (beta chain) was carried out in a study of circulating tumor DNA in untreated peripheral T-cell lymphoma. Overall study findings and caveats: Tumor-specific clonotypes were found in roughly 80% of patients.

A note on this clone: Its target is unknown.

This CDR3 spans 14 amino acids. Trimming cost V 7 bases and J 1 base; bases outside gene matches: 6. Germline V lookup: CDR1 LNHDA, CDR2 SQIVND (reference sequence). The tumor tissue sample was taken at baseline before any treatment. Clones were sequenced by immunoSEQ multiplex PCR, and TCRdb holds only the in-frame ones, with some missing. The repertoire includes 8,800 or so clones, about 82% of them detected once, and approximately 2.1% sits in the top ten. Source material: tumor tissue. This receptor was identified in a human donor with peripheral T-cell lymphoma. The J gene is TRBJ1-1, the V gene TRBV19, with 7 bases matching TRBD1. Here the CDR3 reads CASTRDRSNTEAFF. DNA of the CDR3: TGTGCCAGTACCCGGGACAGATCGAACACTGAAGCTTTCTTT.